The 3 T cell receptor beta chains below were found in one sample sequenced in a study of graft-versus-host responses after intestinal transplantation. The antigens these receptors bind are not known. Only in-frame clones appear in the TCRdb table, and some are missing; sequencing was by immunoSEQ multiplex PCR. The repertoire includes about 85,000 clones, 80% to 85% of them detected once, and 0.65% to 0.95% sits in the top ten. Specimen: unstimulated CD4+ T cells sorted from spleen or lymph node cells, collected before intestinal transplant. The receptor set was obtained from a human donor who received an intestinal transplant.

CDR3 coding DNA: TGTGCCAGCTCACCTACAGGGGATGGCTACACCTTC. Translation gives CASSPTGDGYTF. The V gene is TRBV18, the J gene TRBJ1-2, with 7 nucleotides matching TRBD1. Germline V CDR1 and CDR2: KGHSH, LQKENI. CDR3 length: 12 amino acids. J gave up 6 bases and V 3 bases, and 1 base lay outside the gene matches.

CDR3 nucleotides: TGTGCCAGCAGCTTAGTTGCAGGAGGCTATGGCTACACCTTC. This gives the protein CASSLVAGGYGYTF. The chain joins TRBV7-9 to TRBJ1-2, with no clear D. Looked up from germline, CDR1 is SEHNR and CDR2 is FQNEAQ (reference sequence). With 1 base removed from V and 4 bases from J, the gap between germline ends came to 10 bases. The CDR3 is 14 amino acids. The variable domain in full, with the rest retrieved from reference TRBV7-9 and TRBJ1-2, is DTGVSQNPRHKITKRGQNVTFRCDPISEHNRLYWYRQTLGQGPEFLTYFQNEAQLEKSRLLSDRFSAERPKGSFSTLEIQRTEQGDSAMYLCASSLVAGGYGYTFGSGTRLTVV.

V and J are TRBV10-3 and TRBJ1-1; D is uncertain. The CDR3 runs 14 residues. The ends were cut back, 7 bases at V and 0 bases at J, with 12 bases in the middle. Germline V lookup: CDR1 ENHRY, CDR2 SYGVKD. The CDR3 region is CAITEGRMNTEAFF. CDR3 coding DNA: TGTGCCATCACCGAGGGTCGCATGAACACTGAAGCTTTCTTT.